This T cell receptor beta chain was retrieved from a study of PD-L1 blockade in urothelial cancer (dated by TCRdb to 2015 to 2018). For the wider study: Every patient began therapy in the mid-2010s and was given atezolizumab 1,200 mg intravenously every 3 weeks. Pretreatment blood TCR-seq was available for under 35 patients, at least one posttreatment blood collection was obtained for around 25 patients, and tumor TCR-seq was available for around 25 patients. In the same patients who had TCR sequencing, pretreatment tumors also underwent whole exome sequencing and RNA sequencing. About 90% of the roughly 30 patients were identified as males with urothelial cancer of bladder origin, and a prior smoking history was reported by 18 of 29 patients. Somatic, immune and clinical correlates of response to PD-L1 blockade with atezolizumab in urothelial cancer were the focus of an exploratory multi-omic analysis. A median of roughly 140,000 T cells and some 84,000 unique TCRs was obtained from blood samples, and a median clonality of approximately 0.086 was observed. Roughly 9 patients reached durable clinical benefit, while 20 patients did not. Pretreatment tumor samples, along with matched peripheral blood collected serially before and after atezolizumab treatment, underwent TCR sequencing. Durable clinical benefit was defined as progression-free survival longer than 6 months, and TCR features were also tested against progression-free and overall survival. Blood samples were analyzed at 3 weeks after treatment start (second dose) and at 6 weeks after treatment start. Patients had an ECOG performance status of 0 or 1 and had received between 0 and 3 prior chemotherapy regimens.

Each PCR received spiked-in synthetic TCR analog templates so that absolute template abundance could be estimated from read counts. The immunoSEQ assay was used to amplify TCRbeta CDR3 regions from genomic DNA with bias-controlled V and J gene primers. Sequencing of rearranged TCRbeta segments was performed at approximately 20X coverage. Processing in the source paper ran as follows. Sequencing errors were corrected by clustering, and CDR3s were annotated against IMGT so that V, D and J genes could be assigned. Downstream analyses used only productive TCRbeta rearrangements, leaving out any out-of-frame or stop-codon sequences. To compute clonality, Shannon entropy was normalized by the log of the number of unique productive sequences and then subtracted from one. Clones differing between time points or between blood and tumor were identified using Fisher's exact test with Benjamini-Hochberg correction, with an adjusted p below 0.01 applied as the threshold. TCRdb mirrors the immuneACCESS table, restricted to in-frame sequences. Some clones are absent from its copies; in checked studies, under half trace to an unresolved V gene, and the reason for the others is unknown. V, J and clone size were drawn from that table, and D and trimming were deduced from the DNA. This sample holds 85,000 to 90,000 clones; 90% to 95% were observed only once. Of the sample, roughly a tenth falls within the top ten clones.

The cohort included 25 to 35 patients with locally advanced or metastatic urothelial carcinoma who were treated at Memorial Sloan Kettering on a trial protocol. Peripheral blood mononuclear cells were collected pretreatment and during treatment, at between 1 and 8 total time points per patient. The Qiagen DNeasy Blood extraction kit was used to purify genomic DNA from total PBMCs and tumor samples. PBMCs were collected pretreatment and during treatment, and were isolated and stored as previously described. The paper as a whole reports these results and caveats: At 3 weeks after the start of treatment, tumor-associated TCR clones in peripheral blood had expanded more in patients with durable benefit (n of about 22, p = 0.022). Improved progression-free and overall survival was found to be associated with pretreatment peripheral blood TCR clonality below the median. Because the sample size was small (n ≈ 30) and many exploratory analyses were performed, the results are intended to be hypothesis-generating.

The CDR3 spans 13 residues, from the cysteine through the phenylalanine. Solely the CDR3 DNA is kept, with 39 bases framed from the first base. Looking up the germline V gene yields CDR1 MNHEY and CDR2 SVGAGI. For this chain, trimming is 5 bases at the V end and 4 bases at the J end, and the number of junction bases without a gene match is 4. As to this clone: The target of this receptor is not known. No much larger clone exists at a distance of one base, and base qualities are not known.

Recombination joined TRBV6-5 with TRBJ1-1, with 7 junctional bases fitting TRBD1. The starting material was PBMCs, obtained around atezolizumab (anti-PD-L1) treatment. The sequence came from a man aged 60 to 69 with urothelial cancer. The CDR3 here reads CASSRQGSTEAFF. The bases are TGTGCCAGCAGTCGACAGGGAAGCACTGAAGCTTTCTTT.